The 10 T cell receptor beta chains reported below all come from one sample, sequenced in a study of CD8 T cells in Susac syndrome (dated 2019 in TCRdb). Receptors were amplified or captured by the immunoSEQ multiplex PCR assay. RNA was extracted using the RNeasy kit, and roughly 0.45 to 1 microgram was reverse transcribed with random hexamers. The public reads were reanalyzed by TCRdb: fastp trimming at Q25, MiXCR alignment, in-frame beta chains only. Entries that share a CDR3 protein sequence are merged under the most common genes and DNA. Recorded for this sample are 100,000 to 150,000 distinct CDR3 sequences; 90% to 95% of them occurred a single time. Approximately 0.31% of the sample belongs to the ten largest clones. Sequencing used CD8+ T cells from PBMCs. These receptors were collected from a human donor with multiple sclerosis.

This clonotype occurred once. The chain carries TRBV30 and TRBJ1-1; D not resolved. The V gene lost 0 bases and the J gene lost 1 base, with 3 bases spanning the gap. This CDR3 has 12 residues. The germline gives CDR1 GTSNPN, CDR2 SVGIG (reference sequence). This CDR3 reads CAWSVGNTEAFF. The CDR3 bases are TGTGCCTGGAGTGTAGGGAACACTGAAGCTTTCTTT.

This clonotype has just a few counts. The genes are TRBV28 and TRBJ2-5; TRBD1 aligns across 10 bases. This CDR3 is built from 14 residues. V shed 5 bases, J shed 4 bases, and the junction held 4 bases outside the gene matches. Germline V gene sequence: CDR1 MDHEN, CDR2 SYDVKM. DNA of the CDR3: TGTGCCAGCAGTCCACGGACAGGGGGAGAGACCCAGTACTTC. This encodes CASSPRTGGETQYF.

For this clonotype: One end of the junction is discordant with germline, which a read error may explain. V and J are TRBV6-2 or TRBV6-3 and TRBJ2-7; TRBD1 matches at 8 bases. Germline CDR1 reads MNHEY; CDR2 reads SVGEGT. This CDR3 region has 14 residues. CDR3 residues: CASSYYRGSDEQYF. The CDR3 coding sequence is TGTGCCAGCAGCTACTACAGGGGGTCGGACGAGCAGTACTTC.

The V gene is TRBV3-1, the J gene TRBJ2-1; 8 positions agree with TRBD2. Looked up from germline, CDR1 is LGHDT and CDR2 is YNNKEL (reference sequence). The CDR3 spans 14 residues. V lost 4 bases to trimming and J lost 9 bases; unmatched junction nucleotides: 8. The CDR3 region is CASSPGLGLGEQFF. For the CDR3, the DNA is TGTGCCAGCAGCCCGGGACTAGGTTTGGGTGAGCAGTTCTTC.

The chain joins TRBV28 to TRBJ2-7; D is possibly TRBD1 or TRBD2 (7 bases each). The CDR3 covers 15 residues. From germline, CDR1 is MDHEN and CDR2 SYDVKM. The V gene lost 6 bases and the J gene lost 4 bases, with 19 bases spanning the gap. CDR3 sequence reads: CASRPQGGREYEQYF. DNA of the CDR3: TGTGCCAGCAGACCCCAGGGGGGGCGGGAGTACGAGCAGTACTTC. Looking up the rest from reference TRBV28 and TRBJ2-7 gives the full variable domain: DVKVTQSSRYLVKRTGEKVFLECVQDMDHENMFWYRQDPGLGLRLIYFSYDVKMKEKGDIPEGYSVSREKKERFSLILESASTNQTSMYLCASRPQGGREYEQYFGPGTRLTVT.

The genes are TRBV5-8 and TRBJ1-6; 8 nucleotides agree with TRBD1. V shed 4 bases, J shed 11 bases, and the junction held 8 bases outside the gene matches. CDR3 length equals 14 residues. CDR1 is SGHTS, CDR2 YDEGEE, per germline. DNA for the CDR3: TGTGCCAGCAGCACTGGACAGGGTTCGGCACCCCTCCACTTT. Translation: CASSTGQGSAPLHF. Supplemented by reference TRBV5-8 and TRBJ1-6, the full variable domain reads EAGVTQSPTHLIKTRGQQATLRCSPISGHTSVYWYQQALGLGLQFLLWYDEGEERNRGNFPPRFSGRQFPNYSSELNVNALELEDSALYLCASSTGQGSAPLHFGNGTRLTVT.

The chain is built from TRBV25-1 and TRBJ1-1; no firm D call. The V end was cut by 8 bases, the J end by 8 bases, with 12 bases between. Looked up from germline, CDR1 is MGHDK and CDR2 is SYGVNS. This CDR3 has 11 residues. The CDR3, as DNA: TGTGCCAGCGGTTACGGAGCAGAAGCTTTCTTT. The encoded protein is CASGYGAEAFF. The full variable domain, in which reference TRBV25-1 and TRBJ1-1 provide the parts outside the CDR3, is EADIYQTPRYLVIGTGKKITLECSQTMGHDKMYWYQQDPGMELHLIHYSYGVNSTEKGDLSSESTVSRIRTEHFPLTLESARPSHTSQYLCASGYGAEAFFGQGTRLTVV.

The CDR3 bases are TGTGCCAGCAGTTTAAATGACGGGGGGGCCGGCACAGATACGCAGTATTTT. It is translated as CASSLNDGGAGTDTQYF. The J gene is TRBJ2-3, the V gene TRBV12-3 or TRBV12-4; TRBD2 aligns across 8 bases. The CDR3 loop spans 17 amino acids. Unmatched junction bases numbered 8, after V lost 2 bases and J lost 1 base.

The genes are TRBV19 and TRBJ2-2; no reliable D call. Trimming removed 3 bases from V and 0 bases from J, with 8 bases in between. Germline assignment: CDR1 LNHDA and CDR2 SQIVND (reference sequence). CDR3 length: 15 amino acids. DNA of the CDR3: TGTGCCAGTAGTATCGGCAGACCGAACACCGGGGAGCTGTTTTTT. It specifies CASSIGRPNTGELFF.

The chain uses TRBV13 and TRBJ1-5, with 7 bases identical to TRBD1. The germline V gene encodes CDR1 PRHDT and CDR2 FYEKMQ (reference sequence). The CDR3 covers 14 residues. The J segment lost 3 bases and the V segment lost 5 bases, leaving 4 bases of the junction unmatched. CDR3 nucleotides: TGTGCCAGCAGCCTACAGGGGCTCAATCAGCCCCAGCATTTT. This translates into CASSLQGLNQPQHF. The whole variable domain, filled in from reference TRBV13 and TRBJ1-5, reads AAGVIQSPRHLIKEKRETATLKCYPIPRHDTVYWYQQGPGQDPQFLISFYEKMQSDKGSIPDRFSAQQFSDYHSELNMSSLELGDSALYFCASSLQGLNQPQHFGDGTRLSIL.